The T cell receptor beta chain described here comes from a study of cytomegalovirus exposure and HLA in healthy donors. The CDR3 extends over 12 amino acids. Germline assignment: CDR1 MNHEY and CDR2 SMNVEV (reference sequence). V was shortened by 3 bases and J by 8 bases, with 10 bases between the two germline ends. This clone was seen just once. The PCR ran on 60 Vbeta and 13 Jbeta primers. The table came from immunoSEQ multiplex PCR; TCRdb's copy has only in-frame clones and leaves some out. The table lists over 100,000 clones, approximately 60% of them singletons. The material sequenced was PBMCs. This chain links TRBV27 with TRBJ1-2; D is perhaps TRBD1 (5 bases). This receptor was obtained from a woman in her twenties or thirties in good health and CMV-seronegative. This chain's CDR3 is CASSFAGGGYTF. The CDR3 bases are TGTGCCAGCAGTTTTGCGGGGGGAGGCTACACCTTC.